Sequencing of this T cell receptor (beta chain) was carried out in a study of cytotoxic CD8 clonotypes in ibrutinib-treated CLL. Germline V gives CDR1 SGHTA, CDR2 FQGNSA. V gave up 5 bases and J gave up 0 bases, with 18 bases separating them. The CDR3 has 17 amino acids. Data came from immunoSEQ multiplex PCR; TCRdb stores just in-frame clones and leaves some out. Counted here are roughly 300,000 clones, approximately 79% occurring once; the ten biggest clones make up around 5.1%. The TCR originated in a human donor with chronic lymphocytic leukemia. The sample in question was PBMCs, obtained at disease progression, from a patient treated with ibrutinib. The chain uses TRBV7-2 and TRBJ2-3, with D possibly matching TRBD1 (5 bases). DNA of the CDR3: TGTGCCAGCAGCCGAAGACTTAGGGGTCCTAGCACAGATACGCAGTATTTT. Its protein is CASSRRLRGPSTDTQYF.